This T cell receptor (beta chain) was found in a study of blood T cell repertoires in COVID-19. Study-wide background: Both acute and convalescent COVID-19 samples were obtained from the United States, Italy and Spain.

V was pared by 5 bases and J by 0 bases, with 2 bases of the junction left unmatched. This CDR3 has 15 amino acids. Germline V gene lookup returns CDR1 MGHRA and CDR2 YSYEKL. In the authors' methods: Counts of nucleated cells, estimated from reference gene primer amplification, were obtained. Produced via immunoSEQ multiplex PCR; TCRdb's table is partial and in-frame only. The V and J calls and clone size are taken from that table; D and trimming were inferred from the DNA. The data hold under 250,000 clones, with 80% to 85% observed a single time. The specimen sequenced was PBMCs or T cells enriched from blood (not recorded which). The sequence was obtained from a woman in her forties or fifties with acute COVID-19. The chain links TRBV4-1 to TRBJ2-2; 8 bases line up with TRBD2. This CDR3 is CASSTSGSNTGELFF. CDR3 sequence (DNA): TGCGCCAGCAGCACTAGCGGCTCGAACACCGGGGAGCTGTTTTTT.